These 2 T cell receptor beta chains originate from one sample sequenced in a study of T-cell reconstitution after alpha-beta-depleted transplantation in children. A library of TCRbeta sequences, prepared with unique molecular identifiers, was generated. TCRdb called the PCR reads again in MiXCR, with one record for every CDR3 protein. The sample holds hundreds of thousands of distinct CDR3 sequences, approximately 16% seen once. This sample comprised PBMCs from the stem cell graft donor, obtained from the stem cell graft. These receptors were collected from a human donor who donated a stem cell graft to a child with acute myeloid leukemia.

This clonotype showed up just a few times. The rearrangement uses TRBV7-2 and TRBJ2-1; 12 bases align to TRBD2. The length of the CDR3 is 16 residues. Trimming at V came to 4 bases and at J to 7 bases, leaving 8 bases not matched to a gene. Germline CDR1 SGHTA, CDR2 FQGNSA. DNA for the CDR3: TGTGCCAGCAGCTCCAATCTAGCGGGGGGGCGTAATGAGCAGTTCTTC. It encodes CASSSNLAGGRNEQFF.

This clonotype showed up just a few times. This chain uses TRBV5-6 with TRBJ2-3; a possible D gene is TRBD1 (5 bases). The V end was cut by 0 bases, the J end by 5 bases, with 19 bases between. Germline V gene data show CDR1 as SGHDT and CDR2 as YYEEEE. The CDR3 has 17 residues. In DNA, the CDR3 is TGTGCCAGCAGCTTGGATATGTGGGGCGAAGTGGGAGATACGCAGTATTTT. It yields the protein CASSLDMWGEVGDTQYF.